The clone carrying this T cell receptor (beta chain) was observed a single time. This record comes from a study of blood T cell repertoires in COVID-19. Germline V lookup: CDR1 MGHRA, CDR2 YSYEKL. This CDR3 is built from 20 residues. J lost 0 bases, V lost 2 bases, and 11 bases had no gene match. Method: immunoSEQ multiplex PCR; TCRdb's copy keeps in-frame clones and lacks some. The sample consists of approximately 50,000 clones, around four fifths of them appearing once. Material for sequencing was peripheral blood. The rearrangement uses TRBV4-1 and TRBJ2-6; 9 bases match TRBD1. The origin of this receptor is a human donor in a cohort sampled during active COVID-19. The CDR3 sequence is CASSQFLGGQGYSGANVLTF. The CDR3 DNA reads TGCGCCAGCAGCCAATTCCTCGGGGGACAGGGATACTCTGGGGCCAACGTCCTGACTTTC.